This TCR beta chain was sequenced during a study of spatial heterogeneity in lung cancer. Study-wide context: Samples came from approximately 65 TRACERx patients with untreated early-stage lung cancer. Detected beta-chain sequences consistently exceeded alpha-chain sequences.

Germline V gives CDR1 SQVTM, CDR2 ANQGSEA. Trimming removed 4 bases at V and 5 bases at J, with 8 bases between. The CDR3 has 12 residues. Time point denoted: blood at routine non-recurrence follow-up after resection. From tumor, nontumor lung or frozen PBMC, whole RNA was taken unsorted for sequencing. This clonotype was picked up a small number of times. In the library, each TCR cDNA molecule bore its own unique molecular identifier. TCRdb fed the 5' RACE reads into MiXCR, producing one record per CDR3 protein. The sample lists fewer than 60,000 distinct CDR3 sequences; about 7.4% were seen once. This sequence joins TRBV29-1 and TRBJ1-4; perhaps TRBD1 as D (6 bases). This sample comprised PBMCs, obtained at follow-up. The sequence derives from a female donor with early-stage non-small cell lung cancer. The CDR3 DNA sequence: TGCAGCGTTGGCCAGGGGAATGAAAAACTGTTTTTT. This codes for CSVGQGNEKLFF.